This entry concerns a single T cell receptor (beta chain). Antigen: not known. Germline assignment: CDR1 SGHTA and CDR2 FQGNSA. J was trimmed by 2 bases and V by 1 base; bases with no gene match: 5. The CDR3 contains 16 residues. Libraries for TCR beta were made by quantitative 5'-RACE with molecular barcodes. TCRdb independently ran MiXCR on the 5' RACE reads; one entry per CDR3 protein. Altogether 220,000 or so distinct CDR3 sequences are present, around 17% being singletons, with the ten largest covering 40% to 50%. The sample originates from a study of CD8 T cells in ankylosing spondylitis. Study observations and caveats: Disease-linked clones reportedly showed significant enrichment in matched ankylosing spondylitis synovial fluid. Characteristic, it appeared, of ankylosing spondylitis blood was a TCR beta motif of fewer than 10 highly homologous variants. Some of the motif variants had earlier been found in reactive arthritis patients' fluid and blood.

What was sequenced was blood, either unsorted or a sorted T cell fraction (not recorded which). The J gene is TRBJ2-1, the V gene TRBV7-2; 7 bases fit TRBD2. The receptor was isolated from a male donor with ankylosing spondylitis. CDR3 amino acids: CASSLVPSGPYNEQFF. In nucleotides, the CDR3 is TGTGCCAGCAGCTTAGTTCCTAGCGGCCCCTACAATGAGCAGTTCTTC.